This T cell receptor (beta chain) was sequenced during a study of beta chain features in type 1 diabetes. Study context: All samples yielded roughly 100,000,000 examined sorted cells. The study, taken as a whole, reports: Shortening of TCRB CDR3s, moderate but significant, appeared in all four CD4+ subsets of Type 1 diabetes patients. Type 1 diabetes patients showed fewer insertions and more deletions at VDJ junctions. Sequencing used cDNA, and cells with high TCR expression could therefore be over-represented.

cDNA synthesis used the whole RNA isolate, giving expressed TCRB sequences. Measured with immunoSEQ multiplex PCR; TCRdb has only the in-frame clones, and not every one. The sample includes nearly 700,000 clones, 10% to 15% seen only once; the top ten take around 0.022%. This clone was counted only a few times. The antigen is not known. Germline-derived CDR1 and CDR2 are MNHEY and SVGAGI. This CDR3 is built from 13 residues. The V gene lost 8 bases and the J gene lost 4 bases, with 12 bases spanning the gap. Sequencing input: naive CD4+ T cells from blood. V gene TRBV6-5 combines with J gene TRBJ2-1, with a tentative D call TRBD2 (6 bases). The TCR originated in a man between 18 and 29 years old with type 1 diabetes. CDR3 bases: TGTGCCAGCGTGGGGCGGGGATACAATGAGCAGTTCTTC. Protein: CASVGRGYNEQFF.